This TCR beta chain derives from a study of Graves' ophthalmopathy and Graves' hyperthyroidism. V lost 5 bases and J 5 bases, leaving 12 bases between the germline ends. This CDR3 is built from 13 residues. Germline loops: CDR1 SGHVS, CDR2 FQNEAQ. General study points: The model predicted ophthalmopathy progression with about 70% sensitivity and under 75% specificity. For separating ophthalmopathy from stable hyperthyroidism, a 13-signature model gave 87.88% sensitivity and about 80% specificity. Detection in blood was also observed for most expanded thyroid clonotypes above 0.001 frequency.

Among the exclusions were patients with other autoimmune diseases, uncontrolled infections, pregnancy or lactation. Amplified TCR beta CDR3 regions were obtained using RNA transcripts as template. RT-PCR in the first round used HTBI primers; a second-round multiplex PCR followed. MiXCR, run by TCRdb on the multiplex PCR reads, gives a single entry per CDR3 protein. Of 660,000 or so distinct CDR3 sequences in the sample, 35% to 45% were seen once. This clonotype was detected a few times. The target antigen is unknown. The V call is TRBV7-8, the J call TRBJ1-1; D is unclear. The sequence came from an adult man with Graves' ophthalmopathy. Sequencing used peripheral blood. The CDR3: CASSPGRLTEAFF. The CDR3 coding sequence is TGTGCCAGCAGCCCCGGGAGGCTTACTGAAGCTTTCTTT. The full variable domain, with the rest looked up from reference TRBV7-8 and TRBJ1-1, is GAGVSQSPRYKVAKRGQDVALRCDPISGHVSLFWYQQALGQGPEFLTYFQNEAQLDKSGLPSDRFFAERPEGSVSTLKIQRTQQEDSAVYLCASSPGRLTEAFFGQGTRLTVV.